The rows below give T cell receptor beta chains drawn from one sample of a study of shared clonotypes between healthy human individuals. TCRdb's copy holds only in-frame clones and misses some; the assay was immunoSEQ multiplex PCR. The sample shows some 980,000 clones, 60% to 85% of them seen only once. Sequencing used memory CD4+ T cells sorted from blood. These receptors were taken from a young man in good health. The CDR3 runs from the conserved cysteine through the conserved F or W. A D gene is named only where the DNA matches it firmly. The listing skips clone size in some rows; elsewhere it reads once, few, many or a size class.

TGTGCCTGGAGTGGTGGAGGGGGCGGTCAGCCCCAGCATTTT,CAWSGGGGGQPQHF,TRBV30,TRBD1,TRBJ1-5,few
TGTGCCAGCAGTTACTCGGGTAGGACGAATTCACCCCTCCACTTT,CASSYSGRTNSPLHF,TRBV6-6,.,TRBJ1-6,.
TGTGCCAGCAGCTGGAGAAGCTATGGCTACACCTTC,CASSWRSYGYTF,TRBV7-2,.,TRBJ1-2,.
TGTGCCATCAGTGAGTCGGCTTTACAGGGGTGGGAGCAGTACTTC,CAISESALQGWEQYF,TRBV10-3,TRBD1,TRBJ2-7,few
TGCGCCAGCAGCCAAGCTAGTAAAGGGTACAATGAGCAGTTCTTC,CASSQASKGYNEQFF,TRBV4-1,.,TRBJ2-1,once
TGCGCCAGCAGCTTGGATGACAGCTCCTATAATTCACCCCTCCACTTT,CASSLDDSSYNSPLHF,TRBV5-1,.,TRBJ1-6,.
TGTGCCAGTAGTATACGGGTGGGCACCGGGGAGCTGTTTTTT,CASSIRVGTGELFF,TRBV19,.,TRBJ2-2,.
TGTGCCATCACCGGCGGGGGGGGTTCACCCCTCCACTTT,CAITGGGGSPLHF,TRBV10-3,.,TRBJ1-6,few
TGTGCCAGCAGCTTGGAGCGCAAGGAAGAGACCCAGTACTTC,CASSLERKEETQYF,TRBV5-6,.,TRBJ2-5,.
TGTGCCAGCAGCTGGGGACAGTCAACTAATGAAAAACTGTTTTTT,CASSWGQSTNEKLFF,TRBV7-9,TRBD1,TRBJ1-4,once
TGCGCCAGCAGCCCGGGACCTCCGAACACTGAAGCTTTCTTT,CASSPGPPNTEAFF,TRBV5-1,.,TRBJ1-1,.
TGTGCCACACCCCACAGAGGACAGGGGGCGATAGGCTACACCTTC,CATPHRGQGAIGYTF,TRBV6-1,TRBD1,TRBJ1-2,once
TGTGCCATAGGTATGAACACTGAAGCTTTCTTT,CAIGMNTEAFF,TRBV10-3,.,TRBJ1-1,.
TGTGCCAGCAGTGGGTCGAACACCGGGGAGCTGTTTTTT,CASSGSNTGELFF,TRBV6-5,.,TRBJ2-2,.
TGTGCCAGCTCACCGACCCTAAACGAGCAGTACTTC,CASSPTLNEQYF,TRBV18,.,TRBJ2-7,.
TGTGCCAGCAGACATTTAGACAGGGAGTATGGCTACACCTTC,CASRHLDREYGYTF,TRBV11-2,TRBD1,TRBJ1-2,.
TGCGCCAGCAGCCAAGATCGGGGTCATGAGCAGTTCTTC,CASSQDRGHEQFF,TRBV4-3,.,TRBJ2-1,.
TGCGCCAGCAGCTTCGGGAGCGATACGCAGTATTTT,CASSFGSDTQYF,TRBV5-1,.,TRBJ2-3,.
TGCGCCAGCAGCCAAGCGGCAGGGGGGGAGACCCAGTACTTC,CASSQAAGGETQYF,TRBV4-3,.,TRBJ2-5,.
TGTGCCAGCTCTCCTACTAGCGGCATCTACGAGCAGTACTTC,CASSPTSGIYEQYF,TRBV18,TRBD2,TRBJ2-7,.
TGTGCCAGCAGCCGGGGACTAGACCATGAGCAGTTCTTC,CASSRGLDHEQFF,TRBV5-6,TRBD2,TRBJ2-1,.
TGTGCCAGCAGCGTAGCGGGAGGGAGCAAAGAGACCCAGTACTTC,CASSVAGGSKETQYF,TRBV9,TRBD2,TRBJ2-5,.
TGTGCCAGCAGCTTACCGGGACAGGGTGTGGAAAAACTGTTTTTT,CASSLPGQGVEKLFF,TRBV5-6,TRBD1,TRBJ1-4,.
TGTGCCAGCAGCGCCCGAACCGGGACAGGGGTGGGTGAGCAGTTCTTC,CASSARTGTGVGEQFF,TRBV9,TRBD1,TRBJ2-1,.
TGTGCCAGCAGTAAAGCGGGGGCCTACGAGCAGTACTTC,CASSKAGAYEQYF,TRBV6-1,TRBD2,TRBJ2-7,.
TGCGCCAGCCAGGAAAGGGTGGACGGTGAGCAGTTCTTC,CASQERVDGEQFF,TRBV10-2,.,TRBJ2-1,.
TGTGCCAGCAGGACCGAAAGAAGCGACAGAGGGAAAGCTTTCTTT,CASRTERSDRGKAFF,TRBV6-1,.,TRBJ1-1,once
TGTGCCACCAGCAGACAGGGGGGCTACGAGCAGTACTTC,CATSRQGGYEQYF,TRBV15,.,TRBJ2-7,.
TGTGCCAGCAGCTTGGGTGATCGGGGAATTATACAGCCCCAGCATTTT,CASSLGDRGIIQPQHF,TRBV5-8,.,TRBJ1-5,.
TGTGCCAGCAGTGATACGGGGGGGAGGAGTTCTCAGTACTTC,CASSDTGGRSSQYF,TRBV6-1,TRBD2,TRBJ2-4,few
TGTGCTAGCAGCTTAGTTGACGGGGGGGCCTCGAATGAGCAGTTCTTC,CASSLVDGGASNEQFF,TRBV7-7,TRBD2,TRBJ2-1,.
TGCGCCAGCAGCCTCCTTAGCGGGAGGGGGAATGAGCAGTTCTTC,CASSLLSGRGNEQFF,TRBV4-3,TRBD2,TRBJ2-1,.
TGTGCCAGCAGACGGACCGACAGGGGCGGAAACACCATATATTTT,CASRRTDRGGNTIYF,TRBV21-1,.,TRBJ1-3,.
TGTGCCAGCAGCTTAGAATCGGTAGGGGGCTACACCTTC,CASSLESVGGYTF,TRBV11-2,.,TRBJ1-2,once
TGTGCCAGCGGTAGCGTCGCAGGAGACAGCTATGGCTACACCTTC,CASGSVAGDSYGYTF,TRBV6-6,.,TRBJ1-2,.
TGCGCCAGCAGCCAAGCCATGGGGCACTACTACGAGCAGTACTTC,CASSQAMGHYYEQYF,TRBV4-1,.,TRBJ2-7,.
TGTGCCTGGAGCGGACAGGGGGCGAACAATGAGCAGTTCTTC,CAWSGQGANNEQFF,TRBV30,TRBD1,TRBJ2-1,.
TGTGCCAGCAGTTCGACTTTAATGCGGTCACCCCTCCACTTT,CASSSTLMRSPLHF,TRBV27,.,TRBJ1-6,few
TGTGCCAGCAGCTTTCCTCGGGGGCGCGACACCGGGGAGCTGTTTTTT,CASSFPRGRDTGELFF,TRBV5-4,.,TRBJ2-2,.
TGTGCCAGCAGCTTAGCGCTGCGGCAGGGGGGGAACACTGAAGCTTTCTTT,CASSLALRQGGNTEAFF,TRBV7-9,TRBD1,TRBJ1-1,few
TGCGCCAGCAGCTTCCTCGGACTAGCTCCCAATGAGCAGTTCTTC,CASSFLGLAPNEQFF,TRBV5-1,TRBD2,TRBJ2-1,.
TGTGCCAGCAGTTACTCCTCGGGACTCCGCACAGATACGCAGTATTTT,CASSYSSGLRTDTQYF,TRBV6-5,.,TRBJ2-3,.
TGTGCCAGCAACGTAGGGGGAACAGATACGCAGTATTTT,CASNVGGTDTQYF,TRBV2,.,TRBJ2-3,once
TGTGCCAGCAGTAGCGGGACAACGTTAGGGGCCACAGATACGCAGTATTTT,CASSSGTTLGATDTQYF,TRBV7-9,TRBD2,TRBJ2-3,.
TGTGCCAGCAGTGGGACGTCCACCCTTAGCACAGATACGCAGTATTTT,CASSGTSTLSTDTQYF,TRBV6-1,.,TRBJ2-3,.
TGCGCCAGCAGCTTCCTAAGCTCCTACGAGCAGTACTTC,CASSFLSSYEQYF,TRBV5-1,.,TRBJ2-7,few
TGCGCCAGCAGTCCGCAGCCCACAGATACGCAGTATTTT,CASSPQPTDTQYF,TRBV10-1,.,TRBJ2-3,.
TGCAGTGCTAGATACTACAATGAGCAGTTCTTC,CSARYYNEQFF,TRBV20-1,.,TRBJ2-1,.